Described below is a single TCR beta chain sequence and its context. There are 12 residues in the CDR3. Germline values: CDR1 MNHNY, CDR2 SVGAGI (reference sequence). Between the trimmed V and J ends, which lost 8 bases and 1 base, there was a span of 8 bases. Study processing details: Nucleated cell counts were estimated from reference gene primer amplification. Measured with immunoSEQ multiplex PCR; TCRdb has only the in-frame clones, and not every one. V and J calls plus clone size are reproduced from that table; the DNA served to infer D and trimming. The sample contains about 150,000 clones, 80% to 85% of which appear only once. The data are from a study of blood T cell repertoires in COVID-19. Background on the study: Samples of COVID-19 (acute and convalescent) were obtained from the United States, Italy and Spain. PBMCs, B-cell-depleted T cells, or T cells provided the cDNA or gDNA that made up the material.

Material for sequencing was peripheral blood. The chain couples TRBV6-6 to TRBJ2-5; tentative D call: TRBD1 (6 bases). The receptor's source is a man between 65 and 79 years old with active or convalescent COVID-19. The CDR3: CASLRGQETQYF. Written as DNA, the CDR3 is TGTGCCAGCCTCAGGGGCCAAGAGACCCAGTACTTC.